These T cell receptor beta chains were read from a single sample in a study of cytomegalovirus exposure and HLA in healthy donors. The protocol was immunoSEQ multiplex PCR, while the TCRdb copy is restricted to in-frame clones and leaves out a portion. The sample records around 100,000 clones, 65% to 75% being singletons. The specimen was PBMCs. The receptor source for this set is a middle-aged man in good health and CMV-seropositive. CDR3s include the opening cysteine and the closing phenylalanine or tryptophan. Fields, in order: CDR3 DNA, CDR3 protein, J gene, clone size, D gene, V gene. D genes are given only for firm matches. The size of a clone is reported for some rows only, either as once, few or many, or as a class for expanded clones.

DNA: TGTGCCAGCACCCTTGGGACAGGGGGTGAAAAACTGTTTTTT; CDR3: CASTLGTGGEKLFF; J: TRBJ1-4; size: NA; D: TRBD1; V: TRBV6-6
DNA: TGTGCCAGCAGTTCGGACAGGTACAACACTGAAGCTTTCTTT; CDR3: CASSSDRYNTEAFF; J: TRBJ1-1; size: NA; D: TRBD1; V: TRBV28
DNA: TGTGCCAGCTCTCTGGGACAGGCGGAATCCTACGAGCAGTACTTC; CDR3: CASSLGQAESYEQYF; J: TRBJ2-7; size: NA; D: TRBD1; V: TRBV18
DNA: TGTGCCAGCAGTGCGGACAGGGGAATTTATCAGCCCCAGCATTTT; CDR3: CASSADRGIYQPQHF; J: TRBJ1-5; size: few; D: TRBD1; V: TRBV6-1
DNA: TGTGCCGGGGACAGGAACACTGAAGCTTTCTTT; CDR3: CAGDRNTEAFF; J: TRBJ1-1; size: few; D: TRBD1; V: TRBV30
DNA: TGTGCCAGCTCAACAGGGTTGGGAACTGAAGCTTTCTTT; CDR3: CASSTGLGTEAFF; J: TRBJ1-1; size: NA; D: NA; V: TRBV19
DNA: TGCGCCACCTCCCGGCTAGCGACCACAGATACGCAGTATTTT; CDR3: CATSRLATTDTQYF; J: TRBJ2-3; size: few; D: NA; V: TRBV5-1
DNA: TGTGCCAGCAGCTTGACGGCAGGGTCTAGGAAGGAAAAACTGTTTTTT; CDR3: CASSLTAGSRKEKLFF; J: TRBJ1-4; size: NA; D: NA; V: TRBV5-8
DNA: TGTTCCAGCAGCCCAGGGGACGGCAAGCAGTTCTTC; CDR3: CSSSPGDGKQFF; J: TRBJ2-1; size: NA; D: NA; V: TRBV7-9
DNA: TGTGCCAGCTCACCACAGGCTAGCGGGAGTGTCCTCTCCTACAATGAGCAGTTCTTC; CDR3: CASSPQASGSVLSYNEQFF; J: TRBJ2-1; size: once; D: TRBD2; V: TRBV18
DNA: TGTGCCAGCAGCCAAGCCTTAGCGGGGGAGCAGTACTTC; CDR3: CASSQALAGEQYF; J: TRBJ2-7; size: once; D: TRBD2; V: TRBV4-2